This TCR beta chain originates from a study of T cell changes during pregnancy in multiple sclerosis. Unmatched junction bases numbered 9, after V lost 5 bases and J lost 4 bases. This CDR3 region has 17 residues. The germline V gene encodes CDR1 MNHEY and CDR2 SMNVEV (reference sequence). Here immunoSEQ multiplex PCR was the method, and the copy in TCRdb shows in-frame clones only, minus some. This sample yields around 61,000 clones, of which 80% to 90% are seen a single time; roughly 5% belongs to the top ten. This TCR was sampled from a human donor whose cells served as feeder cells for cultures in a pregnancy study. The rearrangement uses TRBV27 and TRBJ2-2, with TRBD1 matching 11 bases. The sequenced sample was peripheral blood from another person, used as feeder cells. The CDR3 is CASSPGRGTGGTGELFF. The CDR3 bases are TGTGCCAGCAGTCCCGGGCGCGGGACAGGGGGCACCGGGGAGCTGTTTTTT.